This T cell receptor beta chain was recovered during a study of T cell clonotyping in hematopoietic cell transplantation. Notes on the study in general: Higher Inverse Simpson Index values in graft donor and pretransplant recipient predicted broader posttransplant TCR diversity. Few recipient clonotypes overlapped donors; over 95% were de novo at given depth. Recipient TCR diversity dropped after transplant; expanded clonotypes rose from day 30 to 180. Cells were unsorted, so CD4 and CD8 contributions were not separated.

Profiling relied on immunoSEQ multiplex PCR, and the TCRdb table lists in-frame clones only, not all of them. Here the sample spans roughly 12,000 clones, roughly 45% being singletons. This clone ranks as medium-sized (0.01 to 0.1%). Its target is not known. Trimming took 4 bases from V and 6 from J, leaving 27 bases between them. The CDR3 is 19 residues long. The sequencing sample was made of peripheral blood mononuclear cells. The sequence came from a man aged 45 to 65 in good health. Some clones in this sample may be carry-over from other donors' samples. The V gene is TRBV23-1, the J gene TRBJ2-2, with D unclear. TRBV23-1 is designated an ORF whose function remains uncertain. The CDR3 is CASSLTRLGKVRPAGELFF. The CDR3 region has the DNA TGCGCCAGCAGTCTCACCCGCTTAGGAAAGGTTCGACCGGCCGGGGAGCTGTTTTTT.